These T cell receptor beta chains were read from a single sample in a study of OX40 agonist ivuxolimab in advanced cancers. Produced via immunoSEQ multiplex PCR; TCRdb's table is partial and in-frame only. Of more than 25,000 clones listed, about 81% are singletons. The sample in question was CD4+ or CD8+ T cells sorted from blood, obtained in a trial of the OX40 agonist ivuxolimab. The receptors shown here come from an adult with an advanced solid tumor such as melanoma, head and neck, liver or kidney cancer. CDR3s include the opening cysteine and the closing phenylalanine or tryptophan. The order of the fields is J gene, V gene, clone size, D gene, CDR3 DNA, CDR3 protein. The D gene is left open where the match is weak. Clone sizes are given selectively: once, few, many, or a class where the clone is expanded.

J: TRBJ1-1; V: TRBV27; size: -; D: -; DNA: TGTGCCAGCAGTTTGGGGGGGTATGGGAACACTGAAGCTTTCTTT; CDR3: CASSLGGYGNTEAFF
J: TRBJ2-7; V: TRBV7-6; size: -; D: TRBD1; DNA: TGTGCCAGCAGCTTATTAGGGACAGGGAGTTACGAGCAGTACTTC; CDR3: CASSLLGTGSYEQYF
J: TRBJ2-1; V: TRBV19; size: -; D: TRBD1; DNA: TGTGCCAGTAGCATGTTCCCCTTGTCAGGGGGATCTTTCTCCTACAATGAGCAGTTCTTC; CDR3: CASSMFPLSGGSFSYNEQFF
J: TRBJ2-7; V: TRBV7-9; size: -; D: TRBD2; DNA: TGTGCCAGCAGCTTTGAGCTAGCGGGGGCCTACGAGCAGTACTTC; CDR3: CASSFELAGAYEQYF
J: TRBJ2-7; V: TRBV5-6; size: -; D: -; DNA: TGTGCCAGCAGCCCAGGACAGAGCTCCTACGAGCAGTACTTC; CDR3: CASSPGQSSYEQYF
J: TRBJ2-3; V: TRBV5-1; size: -; D: -; DNA: TGCGCCAGCAGCCTCGGAGAGGGGCCAGATACGCAGTATTTT; CDR3: CASSLGEGPDTQYF
J: TRBJ1-2; V: TRBV4-1; size: many; D: -; DNA: TGCGCCAGCAGCCAAGATCGGGGCAAAAAGGCGGGTATGATGGGCTACACCTTC; CDR3: CASSQDRGKKAGMMGYTF
J: TRBJ2-7; V: TRBV11-3; size: once; D: -; DNA: TGTGCCAGCAGCTATAGCCCTTTTGGGGAGCAGTACTTC; CDR3: CASSYSPFGEQYF
J: TRBJ2-1; V: TRBV27; size: once; D: TRBD2; DNA: TGTGCCAGCACCTTTATCCGGCTAGCGGGAGTCAGCTACAATGAGCAGTTCTTC; CDR3: CASTFIRLAGVSYNEQFF
J: TRBJ2-7; V: TRBV6-5; size: -; D: -; DNA: TGTGCCAGCAGTTACGGCACCCCGAGCTCCTACGAGCAGTACTTC; CDR3: CASSYGTPSSYEQYF
J: TRBJ2-7; V: TRBV5-1; size: -; D: -; DNA: TGCGCCAGTCGGGACCCTGACTACTACGAGCAGTACTTC; CDR3: CASRDPDYYEQYF
J: TRBJ2-7; V: TRBV19; size: -; D: -; DNA: TGTGCCAGTAGTATAGTCTTGACATACTCCTACGAGCAGTACTTC; CDR3: CASSIVLTYSYEQYF
J: TRBJ2-5; V: TRBV15; size: -; D: -; DNA: TGTGCCACCAGCAGCCCCCCTTTAGAGACCCAGTACTTC; CDR3: CATSSPPLETQYF
J: TRBJ1-1; V: TRBV5-1; size: -; D: -; DNA: TGCGCCAGCAGCACGGACTACTCTAACACTGAAGCTTTCTTT; CDR3: CASSTDYSNTEAFF
J: TRBJ2-3; V: TRBV9; size: -; D: TRBD2; DNA: TGTGCCAGCAGCGTAGAGGGCGGGAGTGCCACAGATACGCAGTATTTT; CDR3: CASSVEGGSATDTQYF
J: TRBJ1-2; V: TRBV4-1; size: -; D: -; DNA: TGCGCCAGCAGCCAAGCTTCCACATTGGAGTTCTATGGCTACACCTTC; CDR3: CASSQASTLEFYGYTF
J: TRBJ2-7; V: TRBV6-1; size: -; D: -; DNA: TGTGCCGTGGGACTGCACTCCTACGAGCAGTACTTC; CDR3: CAVGLHSYEQYF
J: TRBJ2-7; V: TRBV20-1; size: -; D: -; DNA: TGCAGTGCCCGGGACTTCCACGAGCAGTACTTC; CDR3: CSARDFHEQYF
J: TRBJ2-7; V: TRBV5-4; size: once; D: TRBD2; DNA: TGTGCCAGCAGCTCGGAGGTAGCGGGGTGGGACGAGCAGTACTTC; CDR3: CASSSEVAGWDEQYF
J: TRBJ1-1; V: TRBV6-5; size: -; D: -; DNA: TGTGCCAGCACAGGACAGCCTCACACTGAAGCTTTCTTT; CDR3: CASTGQPHTEAFF
J: TRBJ2-2; V: TRBV11-2; size: -; D: -; DNA: TGTGCCAGCAGCTTAGGGTTCCTGCGACCCAACTCGAACACCGGGGAGCTGTTTTTT; CDR3: CASSLGFLRPNSNTGELFF
J: TRBJ2-2; V: TRBV7-6; size: -; D: -; DNA: TGTGCCAGCAGCTCGCCCCGAGGGGCGGGGATGAACGGGGAGCTGTTTTTT; CDR3: CASSSPRGAGMNGELFF
J: TRBJ2-7; V: TRBV25-1; size: -; D: -; DNA: TGTGCCAGCAGTGAATCCGCCGCCTACGAGCAGTACTTC; CDR3: CASSESAAYEQYF
J: TRBJ1-1; V: TRBV6-5; size: -; D: -; DNA: TGTGCCAGCAGTCGCGGACCTTCTTGGGGGGCTTTCTTT; CDR3: CASSRGPSWGAFF
J: TRBJ1-2; V: TRBV7-9; size: -; D: -; DNA: TGTGCCAGCAGCTTAGAAGGCCGGGGGGCCTATGGCTACACCTTC; CDR3: CASSLEGRGAYGYTF
J: TRBJ2-2; V: TRBV5-5; size: -; D: -; DNA: TGTGCCAGCAGCTTAGAGTTACCGAACACCGGGGAGCTGTTTTTT; CDR3: CASSLELPNTGELFF
J: TRBJ2-7; V: TRBV6-9; size: -; D: TRBD1; DNA: TGTGCCAGCACCCTAGGGGGCCTAAGTCCCCACGAGCAGTACTTC; CDR3: CASTLGGLSPHEQYF
J: TRBJ2-7; V: TRBV27; size: -; D: TRBD1; DNA: TGTGCCAGCAGTTTTACAGGGGGTCACGAGCAGTACTTC; CDR3: CASSFTGGHEQYF
J: TRBJ1-5; V: TRBV4-1; size: -; D: -; DNA: TGCGCCAGCAGCCAAGTAGGCACAGTCACTCAGCCCCAGCATTTT; CDR3: CASSQVGTVTQPQHF